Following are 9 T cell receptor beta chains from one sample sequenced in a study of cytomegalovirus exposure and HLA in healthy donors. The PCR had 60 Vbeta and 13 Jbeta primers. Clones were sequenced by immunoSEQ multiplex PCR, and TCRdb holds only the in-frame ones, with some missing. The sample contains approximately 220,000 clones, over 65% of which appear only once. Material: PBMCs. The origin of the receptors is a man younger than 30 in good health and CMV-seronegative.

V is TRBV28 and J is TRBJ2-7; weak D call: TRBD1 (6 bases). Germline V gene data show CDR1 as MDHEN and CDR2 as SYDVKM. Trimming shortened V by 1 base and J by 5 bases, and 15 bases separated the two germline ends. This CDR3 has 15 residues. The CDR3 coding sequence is TGTGCCAGCAGTTTATTTTGGCAGGGGCTCGACGAGCAGTACTTC. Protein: CASSLFWQGLDEQYF.

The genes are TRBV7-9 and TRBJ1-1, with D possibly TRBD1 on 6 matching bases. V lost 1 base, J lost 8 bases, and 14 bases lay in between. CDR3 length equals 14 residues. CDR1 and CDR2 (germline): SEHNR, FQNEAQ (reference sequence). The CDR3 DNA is TGTGCCAGCAGCTTAGTTATCAGGGGTACGGAAGCTTTCTTT. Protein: CASSLVIRGTEAFF.

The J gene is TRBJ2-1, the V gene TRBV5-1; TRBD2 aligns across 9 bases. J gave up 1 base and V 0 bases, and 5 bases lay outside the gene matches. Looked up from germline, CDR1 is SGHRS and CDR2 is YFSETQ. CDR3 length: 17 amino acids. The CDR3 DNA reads TGCGCCAGCAGCTTGGCCTGGCTAGCGGGGTCCTACAATGAGCAGTTCTTC. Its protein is CASSLAWLAGSYNEQFF.

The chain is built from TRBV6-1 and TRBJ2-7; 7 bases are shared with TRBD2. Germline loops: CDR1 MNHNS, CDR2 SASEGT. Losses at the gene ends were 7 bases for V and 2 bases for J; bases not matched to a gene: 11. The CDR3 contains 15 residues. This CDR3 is CASNGGTNGAYEQYF. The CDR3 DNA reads TGTGCCAGCAATGGCGGGACTAACGGAGCCTACGAGCAGTACTTC.

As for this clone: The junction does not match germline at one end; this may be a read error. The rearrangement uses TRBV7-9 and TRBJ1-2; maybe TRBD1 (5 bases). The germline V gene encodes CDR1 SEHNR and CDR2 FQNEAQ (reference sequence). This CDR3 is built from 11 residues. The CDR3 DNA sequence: TGTTCCAGCAGCCTACAGGTTGGCTACACCTTC. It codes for CSSSLQVGYTF. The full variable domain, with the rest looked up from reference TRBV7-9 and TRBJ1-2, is DTGVSQNPRHKITKRGQNVTFRCDPISEHNRLYWYRQTLGQGPEFLTYFQNEAQLEKSRLLSDRFSAERPKGSFSTLEIQRTEQGDSAMYLCSSSLQVGYTFGSGTRLTVV.

The CDR3: CASSFQGANTEAFF. CDR3 nucleotide sequence: TGTGCCAGCAGCTTCCAGGGGGCGAACACTGAAGCTTTCTTT. The chain is built from TRBV7-8 and TRBJ1-1, with 8 bases aligning to TRBD1. The germline CDR1 and CDR2 sequences are SGHVS and FQNEAQ. This CDR3 region has 14 residues. Trimming cost V 3 bases and J 1 base; bases outside gene matches: 1.

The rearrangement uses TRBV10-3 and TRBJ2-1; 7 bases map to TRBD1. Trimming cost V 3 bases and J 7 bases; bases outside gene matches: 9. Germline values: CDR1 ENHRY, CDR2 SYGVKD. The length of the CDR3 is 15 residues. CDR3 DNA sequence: TGTGCCATCAGTGAATTCCGGGACAGAGGGAATGAGCAGTTCTTC. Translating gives CAISEFRDRGNEQFF.

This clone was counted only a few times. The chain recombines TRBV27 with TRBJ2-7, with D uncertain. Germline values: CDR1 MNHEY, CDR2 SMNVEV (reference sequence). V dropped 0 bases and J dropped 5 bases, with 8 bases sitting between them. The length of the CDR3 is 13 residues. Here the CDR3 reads CASSLSSGNEQYF. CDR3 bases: TGTGCCAGCAGTTTATCATCCGGTAACGAGCAGTACTTC.

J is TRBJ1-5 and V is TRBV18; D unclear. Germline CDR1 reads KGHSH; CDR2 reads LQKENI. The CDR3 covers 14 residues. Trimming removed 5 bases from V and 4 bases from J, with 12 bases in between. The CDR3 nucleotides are TGTGCCAGCTCATCGGACTGGGAGAATCAGCCCCAGCATTTT. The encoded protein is CASSSDWENQPQHF.